The rows below give T cell receptor beta chains drawn from one sample of a study of tumour-infiltrating T cells in Burkitt lymphoma. Assay: immunoSEQ multiplex PCR; the TCRdb copy retains only in-frame clones and omits some. The sample lists 45,000 to 60,000 clones, less than 35% seen once, with around 2.9% in the top ten. The sequenced sample consisted of tumor tissue. The receptor source for this set is a human donor with Burkitt lymphoma. Both conserved end residues are trimmed from each CDR3. Each record gives: J gene, V gene, D gene, clone size, CDR3 protein. The D gene is left open where the match is weak. The size field is filled for only some rows; it gives once, few, many or a size class.

TRBJ2-5	TRBV6-1	-	-	ASSELNNPAQETQY
TRBJ2-7	TRBV5-6	-	-	ASSLVGTGRGGSYEQY
TRBJ2-3	TRBV28	TRBD2	-	ASESRTSGVGGY
TRBJ1-3	TRBV2	-	few	ASSRQSVDGNTIY
TRBJ2-2	TRBV2	TRBD2	few	ATTTSGGHNTGELF
TRBJ1-4	TRBV4-3	-	few	ASSQGGNREKLF
TRBJ2-3	TRBV19	-	few	ASTPPGSGGGTQY
TRBJ1-4	TRBV28	TRBD1	-	ASSRTGEEKLF
TRBJ2-7	TRBV4-1	-	few	ASTQGTGYGEQY
TRBJ2-7	TRBV5-5	TRBD1	-	ASSLVEGRGLQSSYEQY
TRBJ1-6	TRBV5-5	TRBD1	-	ASSFRQGTGLSSYNSPLH
TRBJ2-7	TRBV19	-	-	ASSPGHTYEQY
TRBJ2-4	TRBV2	TRBD1	-	ASSEDRASKNIQY
TRBJ2-7	TRBV15	TRBD1	few	ATSRGGQGNYEQY
TRBJ2-3	TRBV6-1	TRBD1	few	ATVTGGRGDTQY
-	TRBV11-2	TRBD1	-	ASSPWTGGYEQY
TRBJ1-2	TRBV5-4	-	-	ASSTGYGYT
TRBJ2-7	TRBV5-4	TRBD1	-	ASSLRNRGAYEQY
TRBJ1-2	TRBV5-1	-	few	ASSLGFGGLDHGYT
TRBJ2-7	TRBV10-3	TRBD1	-	AISLGQGYEQY
TRBJ2-5	TRBV7-9	TRBD1	few	ASSHRDRGQETQY
TRBJ2-7	TRBV27	-	-	ASRGGRYEQY
TRBJ1-1	TRBV2	-	-	ASRGEVGGEAF
TRBJ2-4	TRBV15	TRBD1	-	ATSRMEGTVKNIQY
TRBJ2-7	TRBV10-3	-	-	AIKFSRTSHEQY
TRBJ1-6	TRBV18	-	-	ASSPVGRLYNSPLH
TRBJ2-3	TRBV5-1	-	-	ASSASQGGGVTQY
TRBJ2-5	TRBV5-4	TRBD2	once	ASSDRGGARETQY